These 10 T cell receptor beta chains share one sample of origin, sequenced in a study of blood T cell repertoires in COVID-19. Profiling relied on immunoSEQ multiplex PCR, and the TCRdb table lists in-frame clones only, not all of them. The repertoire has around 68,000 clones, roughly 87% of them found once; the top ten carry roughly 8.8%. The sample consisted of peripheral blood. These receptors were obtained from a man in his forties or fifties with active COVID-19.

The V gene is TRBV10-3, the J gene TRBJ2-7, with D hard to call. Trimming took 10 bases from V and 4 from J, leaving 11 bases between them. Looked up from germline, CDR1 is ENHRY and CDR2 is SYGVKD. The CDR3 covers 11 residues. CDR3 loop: CASRRAYEQYF. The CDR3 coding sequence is TGTGCCAGCCGCCGAGCATACGAGCAGTACTTC.

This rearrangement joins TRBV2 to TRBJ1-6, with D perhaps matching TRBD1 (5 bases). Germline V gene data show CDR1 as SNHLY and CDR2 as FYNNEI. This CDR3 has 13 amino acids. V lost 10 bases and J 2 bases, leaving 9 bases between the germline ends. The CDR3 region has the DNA TGTGCCACGCGACAGACCTATAATTCACCCCTCCACTTT. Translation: CATRQTYNSPLHF.

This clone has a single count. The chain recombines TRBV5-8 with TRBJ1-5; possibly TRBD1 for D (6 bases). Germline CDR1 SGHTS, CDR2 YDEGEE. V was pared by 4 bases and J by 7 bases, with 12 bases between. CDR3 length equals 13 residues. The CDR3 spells CASSRDTRQPQHF. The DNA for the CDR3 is TGTGCCAGCAGCCGGGACACCCGACAGCCCCAGCATTTT.

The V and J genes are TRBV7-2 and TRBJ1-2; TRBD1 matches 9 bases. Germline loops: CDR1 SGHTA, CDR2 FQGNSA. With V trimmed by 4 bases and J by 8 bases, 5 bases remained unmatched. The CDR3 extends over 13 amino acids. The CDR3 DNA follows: TGTGCCAGCAGCTCGACAGGGGGAAGGGGCTACACCTTC. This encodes CASSSTGGRGYTF.

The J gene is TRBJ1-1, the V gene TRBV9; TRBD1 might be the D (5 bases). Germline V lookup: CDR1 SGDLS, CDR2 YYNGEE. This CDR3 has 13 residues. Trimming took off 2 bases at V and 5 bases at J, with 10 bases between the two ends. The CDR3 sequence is CASSVGGRTEAFF. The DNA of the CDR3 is TGTGCCAGCAGCGTGGGGGGTCGGACTGAAGCTTTCTTT.

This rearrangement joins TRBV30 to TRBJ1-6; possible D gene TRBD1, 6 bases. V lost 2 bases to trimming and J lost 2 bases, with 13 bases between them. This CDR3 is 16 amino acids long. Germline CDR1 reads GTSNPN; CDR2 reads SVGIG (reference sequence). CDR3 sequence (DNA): TGTGCCTGGAGTATACAGGGTCGGACCTATAATTCACCCCTCCACTTT. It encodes CAWSIQGRTYNSPLHF.

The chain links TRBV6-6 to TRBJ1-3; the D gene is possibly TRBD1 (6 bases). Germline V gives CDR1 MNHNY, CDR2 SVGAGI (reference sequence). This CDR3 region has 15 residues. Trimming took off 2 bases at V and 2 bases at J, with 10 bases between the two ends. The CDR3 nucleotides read TGTGCCAGCAGTTACCAGGGGACCACTGGAAACACCATATATTTT. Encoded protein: CASSYQGTTGNTIYF.

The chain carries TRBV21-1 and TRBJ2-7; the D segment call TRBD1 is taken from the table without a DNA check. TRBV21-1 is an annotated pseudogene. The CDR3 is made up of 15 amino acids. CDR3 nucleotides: TGTGCCAGCAGCTACAGGTACGACACCACCTACGAGCAGTACTTC. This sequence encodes CASSYRYDTTYEQYF.

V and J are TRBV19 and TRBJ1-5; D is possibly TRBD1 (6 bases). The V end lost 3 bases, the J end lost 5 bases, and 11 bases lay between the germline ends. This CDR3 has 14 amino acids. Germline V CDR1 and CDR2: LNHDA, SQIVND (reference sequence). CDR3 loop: CASSIGQRDQPQHF. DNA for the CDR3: TGTGCCAGTAGTATTGGACAGCGAGATCAGCCCCAGCATTTT.

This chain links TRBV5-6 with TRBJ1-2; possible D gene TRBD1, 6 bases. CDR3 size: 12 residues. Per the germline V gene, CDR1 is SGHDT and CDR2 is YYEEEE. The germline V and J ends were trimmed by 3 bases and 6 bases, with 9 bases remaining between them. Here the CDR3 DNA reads TGTGCCAGCAGCTGGGGGGGCGATGGCTACACCTTC. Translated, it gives CASSWGGDGYTF. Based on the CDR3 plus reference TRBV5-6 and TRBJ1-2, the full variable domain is DAGVTQSPTHLIKTRGQQVTLRCSPKSGHDTVSWYQQALGQGPQFIFQYYEEEERQRGNFPDRFSGHQFPNYSSELNVNALLLGDSALYLCASSWGGDGYTFGSGTRLTVV.